Here is one TCR beta chain with its context. The CDR3 loop spans 14 amino acids. Germline CDR1 SEHNR, CDR2 FQNEAQ (reference sequence). Deletions cut 2 bases from V and 5 bases from J, with 13 bases between. The assay was immunoSEQ multiplex PCR, and TCRdb's table has in-frame clones only and misses some. Among over 650,000 clones, roughly 86% were seen once, and the ten largest hold 0.009% to 0.0095%. The data belong to a study of shared T cell receptors in the human thymus. These records were also assigned to another study, of human thymus T cells.

This clonotype was obtained from a boy younger than two with a congenital heart defect. The specimen sequenced was thymocytes. This chain uses TRBV7-9 with TRBJ2-7; possibly TRBD1 for D (6 bases). The CDR3 DNA follows: TGTGCCAGCAGCTTACTCCCAGGGGTCCACGAGCAGTACTTC. It yields the protein CASSLLPGVHEQYF.